This is a list of T cell receptor beta chains from one sample in a study of blood T cell repertoires in COVID-19. Profiled with immunoSEQ multiplex PCR; TCRdb holds only in-frame clones, not every one. The table includes almost 250,000 clones, around 89% detected once. Specimen: PBMCs or T cells enriched from blood (not recorded which). All receptors derive from a young woman who had recovered from COVID-19. The CDR3 runs from the conserved cysteine through the conserved F or W. Each record gives: J gene, V gene, CDR3 protein.

J: TRBJ1-2
V: TRBV4-2
CDR3: CASSQQPQGVDYGYTF

J: TRBJ2-7
V: TRBV5-1
CDR3: CASSLQGSYEQYF

J: TRBJ2-1
V: TRBV6-6
CDR3: CASRSGLAEYNEQFF

J: TRBJ2-3
V: TRBV4-1
CDR3: CASSPPGGESANTDTQYF

J: TRBJ1-1
V: TRBV4-3
CDR3: CASSQDPVRGTEAFF

J: TRBJ1-1
V: TRBV19
CDR3: CASSRGAGVNTEAFF

J: TRBJ1-2
V: TRBV10-3
CDR3: CAISTTGLSGYTF

J: TRBJ1-2
V: TRBV28
CDR3: CASSFRGYDGYTF

J: TRBJ2-2
V: TRBV29-1
CDR3: CSVSASGRADTGELFF

J: TRBJ1-6
V: TRBV18
CDR3: CASSPDAYRDRHYHSPLHF